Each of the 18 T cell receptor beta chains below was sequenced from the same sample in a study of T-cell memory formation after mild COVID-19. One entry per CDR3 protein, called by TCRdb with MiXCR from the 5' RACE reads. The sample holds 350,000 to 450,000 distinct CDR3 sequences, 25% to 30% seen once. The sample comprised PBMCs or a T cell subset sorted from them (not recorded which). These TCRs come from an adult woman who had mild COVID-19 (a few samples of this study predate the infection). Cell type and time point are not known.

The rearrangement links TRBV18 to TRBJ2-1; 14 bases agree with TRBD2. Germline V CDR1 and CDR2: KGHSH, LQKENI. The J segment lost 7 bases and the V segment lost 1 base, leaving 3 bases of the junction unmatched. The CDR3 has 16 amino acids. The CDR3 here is CASSPQGTSGSNEQFF. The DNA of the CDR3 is TGTGCCAGCTCACCACAAGGGACTAGCGGGAGTAATGAGCAGTTCTTC.

The DNA of the CDR3 is TGTGCCAGCAGCATCGGACGTGGGGTAGATACGCAGTATTTT. Translating it yields CASSIGRGVDTQYF. This sequence joins TRBV9 and TRBJ2-3; D is unclear. Trimming shortened V by 4 bases and J by 5 bases, and 14 bases separated the two germline ends. The V gene's germline CDR1 is SGDLS and CDR2 YYNGEE. The CDR3 is 14 residues long. The variable domain in full, completed from reference TRBV9 and TRBJ2-3, reads DSGVTQTPKHLITATGQRVTLRCSPRSGDLSVYWYQQSLDQGLQFLIQYYNGEERAKGNILERFSAQQFPDLHSELNLSSLELGDSALYFCASSIGRGVDTQYFGPGTRLTVL.

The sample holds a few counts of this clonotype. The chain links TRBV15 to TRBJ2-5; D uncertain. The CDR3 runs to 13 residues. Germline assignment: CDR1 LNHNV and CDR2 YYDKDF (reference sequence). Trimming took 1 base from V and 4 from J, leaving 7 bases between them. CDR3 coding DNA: TGTGCCACCAGCAGAGTAGACGGAGAGACCCAGTACTTC. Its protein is CATSRVDGETQYF.

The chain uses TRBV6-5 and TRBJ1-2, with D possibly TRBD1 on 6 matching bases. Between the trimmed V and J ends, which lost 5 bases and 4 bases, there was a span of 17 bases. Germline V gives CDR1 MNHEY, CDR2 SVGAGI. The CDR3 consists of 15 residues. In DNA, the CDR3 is TGTGCCAGCAGTCCAACCGGACAGTCTATCTATGGCTACACCTTC. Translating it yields CASSPTGQSIYGYTF.

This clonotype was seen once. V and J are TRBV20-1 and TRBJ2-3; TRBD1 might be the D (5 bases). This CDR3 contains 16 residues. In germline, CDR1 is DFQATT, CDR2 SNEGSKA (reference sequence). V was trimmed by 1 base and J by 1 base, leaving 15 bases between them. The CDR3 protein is CSARGGPLDGTDTQYF. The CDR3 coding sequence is TGCAGTGCTAGAGGGGGCCCCCTAGATGGCACAGATACGCAGTATTTT.

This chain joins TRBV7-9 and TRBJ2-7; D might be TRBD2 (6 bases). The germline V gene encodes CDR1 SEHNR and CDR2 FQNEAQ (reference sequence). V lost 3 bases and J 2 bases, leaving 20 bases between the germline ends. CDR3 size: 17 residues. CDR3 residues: CASSFADDKTRAYEQYF. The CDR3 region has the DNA TGTGCCAGCAGCTTCGCCGATGACAAGACTAGGGCCTACGAGCAGTACTTC.

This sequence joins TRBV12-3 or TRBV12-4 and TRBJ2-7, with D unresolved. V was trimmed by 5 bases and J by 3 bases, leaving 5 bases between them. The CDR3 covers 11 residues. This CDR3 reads CASSTNYEQYF. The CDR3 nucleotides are TGTGCCAGCAGTACTAACTACGAGCAGTACTTC.

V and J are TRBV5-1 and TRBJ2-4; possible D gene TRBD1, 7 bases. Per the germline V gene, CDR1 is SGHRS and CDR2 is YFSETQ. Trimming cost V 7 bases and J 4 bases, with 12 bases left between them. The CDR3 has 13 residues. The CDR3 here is CASSQGGKNIQYF. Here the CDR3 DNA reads TGCGCCAGCTCGCAGGGGGGAAAAAACATTCAGTACTTC.

CDR3 sequence reads: CASARPRLTKNIQYF. For the CDR3, the DNA is TGTGCCAGTGCCAGGCCGAGGTTGACCAAAAACATTCAGTACTTC. The gene calls are TRBV6-2 or TRBV6-3 and TRBJ2-4; D gene ambiguous. The CDR3 runs 15 residues. Trimming took off 9 bases at V and 2 bases at J, with 17 bases between the two ends. The germline gives CDR1 MNHEY, CDR2 SVGEGT.

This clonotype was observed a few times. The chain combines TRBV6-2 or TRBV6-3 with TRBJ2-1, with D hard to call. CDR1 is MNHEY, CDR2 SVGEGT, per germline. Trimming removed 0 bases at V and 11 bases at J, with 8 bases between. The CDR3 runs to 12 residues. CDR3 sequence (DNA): TGTGCCAGCAGTTACTCTGGCAGGCAGCAGTTCTTC. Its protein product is CASSYSGRQQFF.

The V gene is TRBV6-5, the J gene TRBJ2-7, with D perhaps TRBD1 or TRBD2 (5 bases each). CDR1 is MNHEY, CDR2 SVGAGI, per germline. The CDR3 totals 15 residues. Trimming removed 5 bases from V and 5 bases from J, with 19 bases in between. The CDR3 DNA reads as TGTGCCAGCAGTATAGGGGTTTCGAGCGGTCACGAGCAGTACTTC. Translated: CASSIGVSSGHEQYF.

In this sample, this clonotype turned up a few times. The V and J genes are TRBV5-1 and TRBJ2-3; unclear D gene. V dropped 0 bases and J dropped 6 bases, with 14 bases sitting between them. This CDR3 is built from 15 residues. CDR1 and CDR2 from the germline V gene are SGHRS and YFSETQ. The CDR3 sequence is CASSLDGQSVDTQYF. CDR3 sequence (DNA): TGCGCCAGCAGCTTGGACGGCCAGAGCGTCGATACGCAGTATTTT.

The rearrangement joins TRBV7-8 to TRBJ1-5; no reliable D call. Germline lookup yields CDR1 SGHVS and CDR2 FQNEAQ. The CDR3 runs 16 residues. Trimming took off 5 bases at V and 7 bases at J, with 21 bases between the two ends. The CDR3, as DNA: TGTGCCAGCAGCCCCCGTGGGAGCACCCCGGGGCAGCCCCAGCATTTT. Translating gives CASSPRGSTPGQPQHF. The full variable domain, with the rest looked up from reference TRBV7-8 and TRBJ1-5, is GAGVSQSPRYKVAKRGQDVALRCDPISGHVSLFWYQQALGQGPEFLTYFQNEAQLDKSGLPSDRFFAERPEGSVSTLKIQRTQQEDSAVYLCASSPRGSTPGQPQHFGDGTRLSIL.

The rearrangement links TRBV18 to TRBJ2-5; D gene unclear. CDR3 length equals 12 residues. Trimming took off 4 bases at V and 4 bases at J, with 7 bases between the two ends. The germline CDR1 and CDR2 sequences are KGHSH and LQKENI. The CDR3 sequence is CASSRAGETQYF. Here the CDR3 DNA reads TGTGCCAGCTCACGGGCAGGAGAGACCCAGTACTTC.

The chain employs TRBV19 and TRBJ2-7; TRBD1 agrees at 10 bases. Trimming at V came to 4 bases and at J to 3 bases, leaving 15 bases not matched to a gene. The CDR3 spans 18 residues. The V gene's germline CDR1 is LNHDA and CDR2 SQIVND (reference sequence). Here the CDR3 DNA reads TGTGCCAGTAGTACGACAGGGGGCGCGACGGGACTTAGCTACGAGCAGTACTTC. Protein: CASSTTGGATGLSYEQYF. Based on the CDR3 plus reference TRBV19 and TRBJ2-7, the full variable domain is DGGITQSPKYLFRKEGQNVTLSCEQNLNHDAMYWYRQDPGQGLRLIYYSQIVNDFQKGDIAEGYSVSREKKESFPLTVTSAQKNPTAFYLCASSTTGGATGLSYEQYFGPGTRLTVT.

CDR3 residues: CASSLAGTLSYNEQFF. CDR3 DNA sequence: TGCGCCAGCAGCTTGGCCGGGACGTTATCCTACAATGAGCAGTTCTTC. V usage is TRBV5-1 and J usage is TRBJ2-1; D may be TRBD1 or TRBD2 (5 bases each). CDR1 and CDR2 from the germline V gene are SGHRS and YFSETQ. Trimming left V 0 bases short and J 1 base short, with 11 bases between. This CDR3 is 16 amino acids long.

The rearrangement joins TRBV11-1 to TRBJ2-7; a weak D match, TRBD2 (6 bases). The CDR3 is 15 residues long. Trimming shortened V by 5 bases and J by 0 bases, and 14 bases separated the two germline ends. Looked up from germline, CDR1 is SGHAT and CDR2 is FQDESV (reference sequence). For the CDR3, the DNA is TGTGCCAGCAGCCTGGACCTGGGGGGCTCCTACGAGCAGTACTTC. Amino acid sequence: CASSLDLGGSYEQYF.

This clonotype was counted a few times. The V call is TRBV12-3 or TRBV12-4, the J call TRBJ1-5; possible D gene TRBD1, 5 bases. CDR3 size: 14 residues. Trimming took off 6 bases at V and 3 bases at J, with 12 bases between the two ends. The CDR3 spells CASSREGINQPQHF. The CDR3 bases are TGTGCCAGCAGCAGGGAGGGGATCAATCAGCCCCAGCATTTT.